This T cell receptor beta chain derives from a study of cytomegalovirus exposure and HLA in healthy donors. The study's findings and limits: Likely technical artifact: a cluster of highly shared sequence variants.

With respect to this clone: Antigen unknown.

CDR1 and CDR2 from the germline V gene are MGHRA and YSYEKL. Trimming took off 1 base at V and 3 bases at J, with 7 bases between the two ends. The CDR3 spans 14 residues. PCR used 60 Vbeta primers and 13 Jbeta primers. TCRdb keeps only in-frame clones here, not all; method: immunoSEQ multiplex PCR. The data show just over 60,000 clones, and the top ten clones hold around 5.3%. This TCR was recovered from a man aged 30 to 45 in good health and CMV-seropositive. The rearrangement uses TRBV4-1 and TRBJ1-5, with D possibly TRBD1 on 5 matching bases. The sample taken for sequencing was PBMCs. CDR3 loop: CASSQGGLNQPQHF. The CDR3, as DNA: TGCGCCAGCAGCCAAGGGGGCCTCAATCAGCCCCAGCATTTT.